A single sample is the source of the 18 T cell receptor beta chains below, sequenced in a study of cytomegalovirus exposure and HLA in healthy donors. The PCR contained 60 Vbeta and 13 Jbeta primers. Repertoires were generated with immunoSEQ multiplex PCR, while TCRdb's copy carries only in-frame clones and drops some. The data contain roughly 130,000 clones, about 74% of them singletons. The sample taken for sequencing was PBMCs. All receptors derive from a woman in her forties or fifties in good health and CMV-seropositive.

The chain joins TRBV2 to TRBJ2-1; TRBD1 matches at 7 bases. The CDR3 length is 13 residues. Germline-derived CDR1 and CDR2 are SNHLY and FYNNEI. V was clipped by 7 bases and J by 6 bases; unmatched bases: 6. Here the CDR3 DNA reads TGTGCCAGCACGGGGCAGGGGGTCAATGAGCAGTTCTTC. This sequence encodes CASTGQGVNEQFF.

The chain is built from TRBV19 and TRBJ1-2, with D hard to call. Germline loops: CDR1 LNHDA, CDR2 SQIVND (reference sequence). The V end lost 5 bases, the J end lost 4 bases, and 5 bases lay between the germline ends. The CDR3 sequence is 11 residues long. Here the CDR3 DNA reads TGTGCCAGTAGTGAGGTCTATGGCTACACCTTC. Translated, it gives CASSEVYGYTF.

The V and J genes are TRBV19 and TRBJ2-7; 7 nucleotides match TRBD1. CDR1 LNHDA and CDR2 SQIVND come from the germline V gene (reference sequence). The CDR3 sequence is 14 residues long. V was pared by 5 bases and J by 1 base, with 5 bases of the junction left unmatched. Written as DNA, the CDR3 is TGTGCCAGTAGTCCGAGACAGGGATCCTACGAGCAGTACTTC. It encodes CASSPRQGSYEQYF.

The chain links TRBV5-4 to TRBJ2-1; TRBD2 aligns across 9 bases. V dropped 4 bases and J dropped 2; count of bases not matched to a gene: 4. The CDR3 runs to 15 residues. The germline V gene has CDR1 SGHNT and CDR2 YYREEE (reference sequence). CDR3 amino acids: CASSPSGVAYNEQFF. The CDR3 nucleotides are TGTGCCAGCAGCCCTAGCGGGGTGGCCTACAATGAGCAGTTCTTC.

The rearrangement links TRBV11-3 to TRBJ2-7; 10 bases match TRBD2. With 6 bases clipped from V and 3 bases from J, the junction kept 11 bases outside the gene matches. Germline V CDR1 and CDR2: SGHNT, YENEEA. This CDR3 has 16 residues. CDR3 sequence reads: CASSPTSSGGVYEQYF. The CDR3 DNA sequence: TGTGCCAGCAGTCCAACGTCCAGCGGGGGGGTCTACGAGCAGTACTTC.

This clone was seen a few times. The V and J genes are TRBV7-2 and TRBJ1-1; D is possibly TRBD1 (5 bases). V was trimmed by 0 bases and J by 6 bases, leaving 8 bases between them. Per germline, CDR1 SGHTA and CDR2 FQGNSA. This CDR3 spans 13 amino acids. The CDR3 is CASSLAEGAEAFF. CDR3 in DNA: TGTGCCAGCAGCTTAGCCGAAGGGGCTGAAGCTTTCTTT. The complete variable domain, with remaining parts taken from reference TRBV7-2 and TRBJ1-1, reads GAGVSQSPSNKVTEKGKDVELRCDPISGHTALYWYRQSLGQGLEFLIYFQGNSAPDKSGLPSDRFSAERTGGSVSTLTIQRTQQEDSAVYLCASSLAEGAEAFFGQGTRLTVV.

V and J are TRBV5-4 and TRBJ2-7; 7 bases are a match to TRBD1. The germline V gene has CDR1 SGHNT and CDR2 YYREEE (reference sequence). Germline trimming cut 4 bases from V and 1 base from J; bases unmatched to any gene: 5. The CDR3 is 14 amino acids. The CDR3 spells CASSLDRSSYEQYF. The CDR3 DNA follows: TGTGCCAGCAGCCTGGACAGGTCGTCCTACGAGCAGTACTTC.

J is TRBJ1-2 and V is TRBV2; D call uncertain. There are 12 residues in the CDR3. The germline V and J ends were trimmed by 2 bases and 4 bases, with 5 bases remaining between them. Germline V lookup: CDR1 SNHLY, CDR2 FYNNEI. The CDR3 reads CASSEYGYGYTF. CDR3 DNA sequence: TGTGCCAGCAGTGAATACGGCTATGGCTACACCTTC.

The V and J genes are TRBV11-3 and TRBJ1-2, with D possibly TRBD1 on 6 matching bases. This CDR3 is built from 15 residues. V was shortened by 0 bases and J by 5 bases, with 13 bases between the two germline ends. Germline values: CDR1 SGHNT, CDR2 YENEEA. CDR3 nucleotides: TGTGCCAGCAGCTTAGATCTTGGGGGCGCATATGGCTACACCTTC. It translates to CASSLDLGGAYGYTF.

A word on this clone: The sample holds other DNA sequences that translate to the same CDR3. The chain uses TRBV9 and TRBJ1-2; D perhaps matches TRBD1 (5 bases). Germline-derived CDR1 and CDR2 are SGDLS and YYNGEE. V was pared by 0 bases and J by 4 bases, with 7 bases between. There are 13 residues in the CDR3. The CDR3 reads CASSVGGVYGYTF. Here the CDR3 DNA reads TGTGCCAGCAGCGTAGGGGGGGTCTATGGCTACACCTTC.

The chain couples TRBV7-6 to TRBJ2-7; D remains ambiguous. The CDR3 covers 13 residues. Germline V gene data show CDR1 as SGHVS and CDR2 as FNYEAQ. V was cut by 5 bases and J by 4 bases, with 12 bases left in between. In DNA form, the CDR3 reads TGTGCCAGCAGCCGAGCCCTCGGGTACGAGCAGTACTTC. Translated, it gives CASSRALGYEQYF. The full variable domain, in which reference TRBV7-6 and TRBJ2-7 provide the parts outside the CDR3, is GAGVSQSPRYKVTKRGQDVALRCDPISGHVSLYWYRQALGQGPEFLTYFNYEAQQDKSGLPNDRFSAERPEGSISTLTIQRTEQRDSAMYRCASSRALGYEQYFGPGTRLTVT.

The chain links TRBV7-8 to TRBJ2-7; 8 bases agree with TRBD2. This CDR3 is built from 15 residues. Germline CDR1 SGHVS, CDR2 FQNEAQ. The V segment lost 1 base and the J segment 0 bases; nucleotides outside the gene matches: 2. For the CDR3, the DNA is TGTGCCAGCAGCTTAGAGCGGGAGCCCTCCTACGAGCAGTACTTC. Protein sequence: CASSLEREPSYEQYF.

The rearrangement uses TRBV6-5 and TRBJ2-7, with a weak D call TRBD2 (5 bases). Trimming took 5 bases from V and 7 from J, leaving 18 bases between them. This CDR3 has 14 amino acids. Germline CDR1 reads MNHEY; CDR2 reads SVGAGI. The CDR3 reads CASSTTAGGGEQYF. CDR3 DNA: TGTGCCAGCAGTACCACCGCCGGAGGCGGAGAGCAGTACTTC.

This sequence joins TRBV6-5 and TRBJ2-2; D possibly corresponds to TRBD1 (5 bases). This CDR3 contains 14 residues. Trimming cost V 8 bases and J 4 bases, with 14 bases left between them. Germline V gene data show CDR1 as MNHEY and CDR2 as SVGAGI. The CDR3 here is CASRRQQFTGELFF. The DNA of the CDR3 is TGTGCCAGCCGGCGACAGCAATTCACCGGGGAGCTGTTTTTT.

V and J are TRBV7-2 and TRBJ2-3; D gene uncertain. The length of the CDR3 is 15 residues. Between the trimmed V and J ends, which lost 5 bases and 2 bases, there was a span of 14 bases. The germline V gene encodes CDR1 SGHTA and CDR2 FQGNSA. CDR3 nucleotide sequence: TGTGCCAGCAGCCCCCCGCACAGCTACACAGATACGCAGTATTTT. Protein: CASSPPHSYTDTQYF.

The chain links TRBV11-2 to TRBJ2-1; the D is unclear. Germline loops: CDR1 SGHAT, CDR2 FQNNGV. V shed 4 bases and J shed 2 bases, with 12 bases lying between them. The CDR3 loop spans 15 amino acids. In DNA form, the CDR3 reads TGTGCCAGCAGCTCCTACCTACTCGCCTACAATGAGCAGTTCTTC. Protein: CASSSYLLAYNEQFF. Combining the CDR3 with reference TRBV11-2 and TRBJ2-1 gives the whole variable domain EAGVAQSPRYKIIEKRQSVAFWCNPISGHATLYWYQQILGQGPKLLIQFQNNGVVDDSQLPKDRFSAERLKGVDSTLKIQPAKLEDSAVYLCASSSYLLAYNEQFFGPGTRLTVL.

The V gene is TRBV7-2, the J gene TRBJ2-7; D is uncertain. Per the germline V gene, CDR1 is SGHTA and CDR2 is FQGNSA. V was cut by 3 bases and J by 3 bases, with 9 bases left in between. The CDR3 loop spans 13 amino acids. CDR3 nucleotides: TGTGCCAGCAGCTTTAACCCCAGCTACGAGCAGTACTTC. As protein: CASSFNPSYEQYF.

The rearrangement uses TRBV7-2 and TRBJ2-7; no firm D call. Germline V CDR1 and CDR2: SGHTA, FQGNSA. Deletions cut 5 bases from V and 6 bases from J, with 11 bases between. This CDR3 comprises 12 residues. The CDR3 region has the DNA TGTGCCAGCAGCGCCGACACCCGCGAGCAGTACTTC. This codes for CASSADTREQYF.